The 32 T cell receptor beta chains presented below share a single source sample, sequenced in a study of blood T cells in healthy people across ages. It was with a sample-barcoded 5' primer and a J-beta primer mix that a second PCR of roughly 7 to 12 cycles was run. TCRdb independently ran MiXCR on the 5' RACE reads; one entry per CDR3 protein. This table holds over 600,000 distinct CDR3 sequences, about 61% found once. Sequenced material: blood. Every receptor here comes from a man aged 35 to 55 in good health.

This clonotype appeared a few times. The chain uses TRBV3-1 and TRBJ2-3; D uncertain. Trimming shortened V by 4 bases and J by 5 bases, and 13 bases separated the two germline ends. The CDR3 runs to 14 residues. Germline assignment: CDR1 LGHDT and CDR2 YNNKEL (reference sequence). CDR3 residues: CASSPELVVDTQYF. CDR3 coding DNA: TGTGCCAGCAGCCCAGAGTTGGTAGTAGATACGCAGTATTTT.

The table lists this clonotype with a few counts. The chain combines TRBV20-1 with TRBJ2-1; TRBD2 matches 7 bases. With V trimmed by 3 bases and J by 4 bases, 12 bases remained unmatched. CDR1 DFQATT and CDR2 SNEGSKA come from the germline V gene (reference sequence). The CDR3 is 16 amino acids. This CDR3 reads CSASRFAGVHYNEQFF. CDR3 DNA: TGCAGTGCTAGCCGATTTGCGGGGGTACATTACAATGAGCAGTTCTTC.

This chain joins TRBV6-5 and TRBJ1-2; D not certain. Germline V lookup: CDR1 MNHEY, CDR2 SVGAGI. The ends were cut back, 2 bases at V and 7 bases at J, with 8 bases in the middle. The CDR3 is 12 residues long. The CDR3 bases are TGTGCCAGCAGTTACGACCTTCGTGGCTACACCTTC. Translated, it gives CASSYDLRGYTF.

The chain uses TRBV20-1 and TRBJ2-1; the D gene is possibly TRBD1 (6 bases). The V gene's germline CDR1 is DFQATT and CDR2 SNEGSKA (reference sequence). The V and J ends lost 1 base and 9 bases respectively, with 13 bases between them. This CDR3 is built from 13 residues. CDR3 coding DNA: TGCAGTGCTAGAGCCCCCAGGGGTGGTGAGCAGTTCTTC. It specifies CSARAPRGGEQFF.

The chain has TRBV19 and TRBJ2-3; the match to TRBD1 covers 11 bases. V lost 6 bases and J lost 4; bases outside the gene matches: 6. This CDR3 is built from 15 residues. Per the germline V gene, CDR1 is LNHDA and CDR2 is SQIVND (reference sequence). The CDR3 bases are TGTGCCAGTAGGGACCCGGGACAGGGGGCAGATACGCAGTATTTT. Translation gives CASRDPGQGADTQYF.

CDR3 sequence reads: CASSLWTGRDEQFF. CDR3 DNA: TGTGCCAGCAGTTTATGGACAGGGCGTGATGAGCAGTTCTTC. This chain joins TRBV12-3 or TRBV12-4 and TRBJ2-1; the match to TRBD1 covers 8 bases. This CDR3 is built from 14 residues. With 2 bases clipped from V and 8 bases from J, the junction kept 5 bases outside the gene matches.

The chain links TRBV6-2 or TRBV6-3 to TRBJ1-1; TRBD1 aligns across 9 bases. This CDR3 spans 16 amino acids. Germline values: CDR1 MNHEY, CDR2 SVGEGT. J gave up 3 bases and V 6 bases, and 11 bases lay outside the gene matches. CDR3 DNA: TGTGCCAGCAGGTTCCCGGGACAGGGCCCCGACACTGAAGCTTTCTTT. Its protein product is CASRFPGQGPDTEAFF.

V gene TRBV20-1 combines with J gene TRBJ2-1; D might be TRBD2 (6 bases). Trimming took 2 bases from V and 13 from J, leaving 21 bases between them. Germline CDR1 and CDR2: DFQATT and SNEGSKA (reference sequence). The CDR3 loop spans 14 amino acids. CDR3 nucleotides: TGCAGTGCTAGACGAGGGCCGTGGGGGGAGACCCAGTTCTTC. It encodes CSARRGPWGETQFF.

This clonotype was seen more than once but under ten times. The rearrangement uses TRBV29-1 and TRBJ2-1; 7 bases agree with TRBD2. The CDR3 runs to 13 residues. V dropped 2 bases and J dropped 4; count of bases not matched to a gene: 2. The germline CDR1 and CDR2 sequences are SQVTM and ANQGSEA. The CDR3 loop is CSVEPSGYNEQFF. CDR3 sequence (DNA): TGCAGCGTTGAACCTAGCGGATACAATGAGCAGTTCTTC.

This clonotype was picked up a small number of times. CDR3 DNA sequence: TGTGCCAGCAGTTTAGGCCCCTCGGGCGGCAAAAACATTCAGTACTTC. Protein product: CASSLGPSGGKNIQYF. This rearrangement joins TRBV27 to TRBJ2-4; no clear D gene. The V gene's germline CDR1 is MNHEY and CDR2 SMNVEV (reference sequence). The germline V and J ends were trimmed by 2 bases and 3 bases, with 14 bases remaining between them. The CDR3 consists of 16 residues.

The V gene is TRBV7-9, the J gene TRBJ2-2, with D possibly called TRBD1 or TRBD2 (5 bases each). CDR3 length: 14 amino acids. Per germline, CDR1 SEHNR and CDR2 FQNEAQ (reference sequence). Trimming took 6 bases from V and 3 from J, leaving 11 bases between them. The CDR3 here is CASSRGDDTGELFF. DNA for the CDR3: TGTGCCAGCAGTAGGGGAGACGACACCGGGGAGCTGTTTTTT.

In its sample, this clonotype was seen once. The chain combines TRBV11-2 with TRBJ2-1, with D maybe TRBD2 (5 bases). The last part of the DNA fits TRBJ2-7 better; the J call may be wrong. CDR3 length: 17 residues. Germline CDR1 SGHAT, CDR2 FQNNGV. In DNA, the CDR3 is TGTGCCAGCAGCTATAGCGCCCTCCGGAGCTCCTACAATGAGCAGTACTTC. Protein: CASSYSALRSSYNEQYF.

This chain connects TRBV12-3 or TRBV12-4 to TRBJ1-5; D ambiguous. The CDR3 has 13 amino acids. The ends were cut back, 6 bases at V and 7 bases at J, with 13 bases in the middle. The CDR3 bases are TGTGCCAGCAGCGGACGGGTGGAACAGCCCCAGCATTTT. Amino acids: CASSGRVEQPQHF.

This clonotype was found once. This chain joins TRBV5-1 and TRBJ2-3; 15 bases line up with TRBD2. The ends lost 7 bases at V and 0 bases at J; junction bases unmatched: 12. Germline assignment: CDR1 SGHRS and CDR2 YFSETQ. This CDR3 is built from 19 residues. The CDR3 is CASLRGLAGGTSSTDTQYF. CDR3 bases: TGCGCCAGCCTCAGGGGACTAGCGGGAGGTACTTCTAGCACAGATACGCAGTATTTT.

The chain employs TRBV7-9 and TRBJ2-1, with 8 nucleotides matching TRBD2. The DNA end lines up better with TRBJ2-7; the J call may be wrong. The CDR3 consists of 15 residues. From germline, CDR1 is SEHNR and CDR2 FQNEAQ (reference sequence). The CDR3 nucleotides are TGTGCCAGCAGCTTAACTAGCGGAGACTACAATGAGCAGTACTTC. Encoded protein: CASSLTSGDYNEQYF.

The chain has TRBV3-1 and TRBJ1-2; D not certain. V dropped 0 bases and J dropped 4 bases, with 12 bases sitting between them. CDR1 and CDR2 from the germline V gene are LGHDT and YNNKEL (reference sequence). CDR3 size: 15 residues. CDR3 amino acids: CASSQDLVAVYGYTF. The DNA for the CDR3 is TGTGCCAGCAGCCAAGATCTTGTGGCAGTCTATGGCTACACCTTC.

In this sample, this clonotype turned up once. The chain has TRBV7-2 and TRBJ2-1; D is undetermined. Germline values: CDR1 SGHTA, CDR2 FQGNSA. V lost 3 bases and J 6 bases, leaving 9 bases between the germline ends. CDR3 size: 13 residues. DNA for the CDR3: TGTGCCAGCAGCTTTTCCTTATTCAATGAGCAGTTCTTC. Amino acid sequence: CASSFSLFNEQFF.

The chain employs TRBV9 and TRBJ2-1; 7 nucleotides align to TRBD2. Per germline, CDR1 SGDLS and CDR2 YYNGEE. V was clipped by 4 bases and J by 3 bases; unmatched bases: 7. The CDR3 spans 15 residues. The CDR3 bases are TGTGCCAGCAGCCGACTAGCATTCGGCTACAATGAGCAGTTCTTC. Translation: CASSRLAFGYNEQFF.

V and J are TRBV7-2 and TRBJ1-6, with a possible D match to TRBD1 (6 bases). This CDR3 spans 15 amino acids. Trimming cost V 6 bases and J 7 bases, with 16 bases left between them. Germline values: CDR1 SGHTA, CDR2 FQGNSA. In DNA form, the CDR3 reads TGTGCCAGCAGAAGTCGCGGACAGACAAATTCACCCCTCCACTTT. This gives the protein CASRSRGQTNSPLHF.

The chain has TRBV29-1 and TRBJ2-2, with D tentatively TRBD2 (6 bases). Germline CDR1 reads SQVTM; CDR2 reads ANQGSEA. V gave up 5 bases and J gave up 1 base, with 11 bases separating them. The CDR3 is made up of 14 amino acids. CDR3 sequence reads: CSVRGGVNTGELFF. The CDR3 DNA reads TGCAGCGTTAGGGGCGGGGTGAACACCGGGGAGCTGTTTTTT.

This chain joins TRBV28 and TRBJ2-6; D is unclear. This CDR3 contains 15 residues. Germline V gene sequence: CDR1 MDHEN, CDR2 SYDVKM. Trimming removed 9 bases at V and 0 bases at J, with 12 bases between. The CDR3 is CASWTPSSGANVLTF. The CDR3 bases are TGTGCCAGTTGGACGCCGAGCTCTGGGGCCAACGTCCTGACTTTC.

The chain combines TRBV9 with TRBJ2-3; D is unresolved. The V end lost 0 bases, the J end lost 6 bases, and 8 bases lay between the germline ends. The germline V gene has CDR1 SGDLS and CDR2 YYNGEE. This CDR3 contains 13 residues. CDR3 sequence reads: CASSVDAGDTQYF. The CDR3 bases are TGTGCCAGCAGCGTAGATGCAGGCGATACGCAGTATTTT.

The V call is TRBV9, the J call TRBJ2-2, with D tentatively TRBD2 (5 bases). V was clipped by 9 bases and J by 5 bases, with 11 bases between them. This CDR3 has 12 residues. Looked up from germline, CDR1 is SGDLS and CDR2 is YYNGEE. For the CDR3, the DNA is TGTGCCACCTCTGAGGGAACCGGGGAGCTGTTTTTT. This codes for CATSEGTGELFF.

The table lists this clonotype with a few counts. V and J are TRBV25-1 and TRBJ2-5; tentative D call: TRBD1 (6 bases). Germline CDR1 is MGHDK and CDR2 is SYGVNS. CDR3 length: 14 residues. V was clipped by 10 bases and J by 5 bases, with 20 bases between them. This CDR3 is CATQPTARGETQYF. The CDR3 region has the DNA TGTGCCACCCAGCCGACAGCCAGGGGTGAGACCCAGTACTTC. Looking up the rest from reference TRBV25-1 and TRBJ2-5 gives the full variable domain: EADIYQTPRYLVIGTGKKITLECSQTMGHDKMYWYQQDPGMELHLIHYSYGVNSTEKGDLSSESTVSRIRTEHFPLTLESARPSHTSQYLCATQPTARGETQYFGPGTRLLVL.

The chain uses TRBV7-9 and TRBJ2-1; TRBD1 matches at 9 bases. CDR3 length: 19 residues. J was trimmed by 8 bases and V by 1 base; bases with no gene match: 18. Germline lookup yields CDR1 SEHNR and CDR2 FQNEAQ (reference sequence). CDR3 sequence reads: CASSLVGGYEQGARHEQFF. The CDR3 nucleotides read TGTGCCAGCAGCTTAGTCGGGGGCTACGAACAGGGGGCGAGGCATGAGCAGTTCTTC. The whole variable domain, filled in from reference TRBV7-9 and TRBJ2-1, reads DTGVSQNPRHKITKRGQNVTFRCDPISEHNRLYWYRQTLGQGPEFLTYFQNEAQLEKSRLLSDRFSAERPKGSFSTLEIQRTEQGDSAMYLCASSLVGGYEQGARHEQFFGPGTRLTVL.

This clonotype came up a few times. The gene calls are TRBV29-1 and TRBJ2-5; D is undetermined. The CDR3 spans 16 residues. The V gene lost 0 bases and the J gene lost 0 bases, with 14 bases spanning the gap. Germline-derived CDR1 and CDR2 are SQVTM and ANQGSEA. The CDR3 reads CSVEDTAPGYQETQYF. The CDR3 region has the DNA TGCAGCGTTGAAGATACGGCTCCCGGGTACCAAGAGACCCAGTACTTC.

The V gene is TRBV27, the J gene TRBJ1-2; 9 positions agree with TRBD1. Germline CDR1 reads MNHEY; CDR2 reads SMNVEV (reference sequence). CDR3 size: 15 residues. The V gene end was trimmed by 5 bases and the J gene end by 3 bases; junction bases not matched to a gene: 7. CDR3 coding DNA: TGTGCCAGCAGTGGTAGACAGGGGGGGGACTATGGCTACACCTTC. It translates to CASSGRQGGDYGYTF.

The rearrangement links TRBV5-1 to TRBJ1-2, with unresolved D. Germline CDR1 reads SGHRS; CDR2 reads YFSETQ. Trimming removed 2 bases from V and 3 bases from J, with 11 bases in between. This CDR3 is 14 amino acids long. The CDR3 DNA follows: TGCGCCAGCAGCTTCCGGGGAGAAGACTATGGCTACACCTTC. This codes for CASSFRGEDYGYTF. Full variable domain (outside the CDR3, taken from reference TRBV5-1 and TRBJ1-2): KAGVTQTPRYLIKTRGQQVTLSCSPISGHRSVSWYQQTPGQGLQFLFEYFSETQRNKGNFPGRFSGRQFSNSRSEMNVSTLELGDSALYLCASSFRGEDYGYTFGSGTRLTVV.

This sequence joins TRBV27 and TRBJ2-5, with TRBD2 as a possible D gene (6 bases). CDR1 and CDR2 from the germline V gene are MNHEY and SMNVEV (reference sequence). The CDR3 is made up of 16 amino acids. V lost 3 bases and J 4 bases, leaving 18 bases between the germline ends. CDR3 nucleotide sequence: TGTGCCAGCAGTTTCCCGTGGGACTGGTGCCGAGAGACCCAGTACTTC. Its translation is CASSFPWDWCRETQYF.

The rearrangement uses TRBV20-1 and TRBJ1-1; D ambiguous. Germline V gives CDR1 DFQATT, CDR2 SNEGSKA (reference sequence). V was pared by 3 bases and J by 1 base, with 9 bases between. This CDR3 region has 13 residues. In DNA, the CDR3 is TGCAGTGCTAGTAACTGGCAGAACACTGAAGCTTTCTTT. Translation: CSASNWQNTEAFF.

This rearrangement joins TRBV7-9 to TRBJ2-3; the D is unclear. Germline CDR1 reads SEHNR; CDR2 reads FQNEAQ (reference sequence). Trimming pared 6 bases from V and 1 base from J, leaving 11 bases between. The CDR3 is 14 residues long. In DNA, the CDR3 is TGTGCCAGCAGGAAACCGGACGGCACAGATACGCAGTATTTT. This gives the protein CASRKPDGTDTQYF.

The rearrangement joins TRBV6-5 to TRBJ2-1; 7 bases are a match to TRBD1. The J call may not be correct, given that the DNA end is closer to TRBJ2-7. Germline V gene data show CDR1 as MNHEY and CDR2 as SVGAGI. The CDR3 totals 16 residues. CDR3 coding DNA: TGTGCCAGCAGTCCAACGAGCAGGGGGACCTACAATGAGCAGTACTTC. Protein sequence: CASSPTSRGTYNEQYF.